This T cell receptor beta chain was sequenced during a study of immunodeficiency (dated by TCRdb to about 2019). Some background on the complete study: Repertoire analysis was done to look for VDJ recombination defects and oligoclonality.

After extraction using the QIAamp DNA Blood Mini Kit, genomic DNA was sent off for immunoSEQ repertoire analysis. Using a standard quantity of genomic DNA template, multiplex PCR was run to amplify the CDR3 regions. PCR products were sequenced on an Illumina platform. From the authors' description of their analysis: Sequences were mapped to a reference, using V, D and J gene definitions from IMGT. A nearest-neighbor clustering algorithm merged closely related sequences to remove PCR and sequencing errors. V, D and J usage was examined in productive unique and total sequences using ImmunoSEQ Analyzer tools along with R version 3.6.1. The source is immuneACCESS, and TCRdb retained only in-frame sequences with V and J called. Part of the clones is not carried over; for the studies checked, unresolved V genes explain less than half of this, and the remainder is unexplained. V and J calls plus clone size are reproduced from that table; the DNA served to infer D and trimming. The sample table lists about 3,900 clones, around nine tenths of them with a count of one. Roughly 4.5% of the sample is held by the ten biggest clonotypes.

CD3+CD4+ T cells were sorted from fresh PBMCs before TCR sequencing. Findings and caveats that apply to the study as a whole: Severe oligoclonality, judged by top-100 and total clonotype frequencies, was seen in patient CD8+ but not CD4+ T cells. In the entropy comparisons of patients versus healthy controls, patients were shown as n=3 (open circles), and an effect on thymic development was only suggested as possible. Between patients and controls, productive entropy and V-J pairing of CD4+ T cells looked similar.

Worth noting for this clone: Its cognate antigen has yet to be identified. The record has no base qualities; no much larger clone is one base away.

This sequence was found in a human donor in good health. Sequenced: CD4+ T cells from blood.

The CDR3 in this case is CASSLEMQGAGRPNEKLFF. The nucleotide sequence is TGTGCCAGCAGCTTAGAGATGCAGGGGGCGGGTCGACCTAATGAAAAACTGTTTTTT. The rearrangement combines TRBV7-8 with TRBJ1-4, with 8 central nucleotides matching TRBD1. Trimmed from V: 1 base; trimmed from J: 3 bases; junction bases lacking a gene match: 13. From cysteine to phenylalanine, the CDR3 is 19 amino acids long. The CDR3 DNA has 57 bases and is translated from base 1. CDR1 and CDR2 (SGHVS, FQNEAQ) derive from the germline V gene. The CDR3, completed at both ends by the reference TRBV7-8 and TRBJ1-4 genes, gives the full variable domain GAGVSQSPRYKVAKRGQDVALRCDPISGHVSLFWYQQALGQGPEFLTYFQNEAQLDKSGLPSDRFFAERPEGSVSTLKIQRTQQEDSAVYLCASSLEMQGAGRPNEKLFFGSGTQLSVL.